This TCR beta chain came from a study of a mutant IDH1 vaccine in newly diagnosed glioma. Study summary: Treated patients comprised about 62% males and 37.5% females, mean age about 40 years.

As to this clone: The antigen remains undetermined. One end of the junction varies from germline; a read error may be responsible.

From germline, CDR1 is SGHAT and CDR2 FQDESV (reference sequence). This CDR3 has 14 residues. Time point: week 5, during vaccination. Each dose of the vaccine consisted of 300 ug of mutant IDH1 20-mer peptide, with topical imiquimod. Profiled with immunoSEQ multiplex PCR; TCRdb holds only in-frame clones, not every one. The data show 50,000 to 70,000 clones, 70% to 85% seen once. Sequencing used PBMCs, obtained from a glioma patient whose treatment included an IDH1 peptide vaccine. The TCR was taken from a woman in her late teens or twenties with glioma. Some clones in this sample may be carry-over from other donors' samples. The V and J genes are TRBV11-1 and TRBJ2-7; TRBD2 agrees at 11 bases. In nucleotides, the CDR3 is TGTGCCAGCAGTTTAGCGGGAGGGTCCTACGAGCAGTACTTC. This encodes CASSLAGGSYEQYF.